This passage covers 28 T cell receptor beta chains from one sample sequenced in a study of shared clonotypes between healthy human individuals. Here immunoSEQ multiplex PCR was the method, and the copy in TCRdb shows in-frame clones only, minus some. The sample shows around 2.5 million clones, over 85% of them seen only once. Source material: naive CD4+ T cells from PBMCs. Described subset: CD45RA+ positively selected. These TCRs come from a man younger than 30 in good health. Some clones in this sample may be carry-over from other donors' samples.

To note about this clone: Other DNA sequences in the same sample also yield this CDR3. This chain's CDR3 is CASSYSYRLNTGELFF. The CDR3 DNA reads as TGTGCCAGCAGTTACTCGTATAGATTGAACACCGGGGAGCTGTTTTTT. The chain uses TRBV6-6 and TRBJ2-2; D remains ambiguous. This CDR3 spans 16 amino acids. CDR1 and CDR2 from the germline V gene are MNHNY and SVGAGI (reference sequence). Trimming stripped 0 bases from V and 1 base from J, with 9 bases between.

The chain couples TRBV18 to TRBJ2-1, with TRBD1 matching over 12 bases. Germline assignment: CDR1 KGHSH and CDR2 LQKENI. This CDR3 is built from 15 residues. With 5 bases clipped from V and 4 bases from J, the junction kept 3 bases outside the gene matches. The CDR3 sequence is CASSSGQGAYNEQFF. The CDR3 nucleotides read TGTGCCAGCTCATCGGGACAGGGGGCGTACAATGAGCAGTTCTTC.

The gene calls are TRBV5-1 and TRBJ1-4, with TRBD1 identical over 8 bases. The CDR3 has 14 amino acids. The V and J ends lost 4 bases and 7 bases, in that order; junction bases with no gene match: 6. Germline V lookup: CDR1 SGHRS, CDR2 YFSETQ. The CDR3 DNA is TGCGCCAGCAGCCCCCGAACAGGGGGTGAAAAACTGTTTTTT. Its translation is CASSPRTGGEKLFF.

V gene TRBV5-1 combines with J gene TRBJ1-2, with D perhaps matching TRBD1 (5 bases). V was pared by 4 bases and J by 2 bases, with 12 bases between. CDR1 and CDR2 from the germline V gene are SGHRS and YFSETQ. The CDR3 spans 14 residues. The CDR3 DNA follows: TGCGCCAGCAGCCAAGGGACGATGAACTATGGCTACACCTTC. Amino acids: CASSQGTMNYGYTF.

The chain carries TRBV7-9 and TRBJ2-1; D not resolved. Germline V lookup: CDR1 SEHNR, CDR2 FQNEAQ (reference sequence). Trimming removed 5 bases from V and 0 bases from J, with 5 bases in between. The CDR3 has 13 amino acids. CDR3 nucleotides: TGTGCCAGCAGCACCGGCTCCTACAATGAGCAGTTCTTC. Residues: CASSTGSYNEQFF.

The V and J genes are TRBV6-1 and TRBJ1-1, with D perhaps TRBD1 (5 bases). V dropped 2 bases and J dropped 1 base, with 8 bases sitting between them. Looked up from germline, CDR1 is MNHNS and CDR2 is SASEGT. This CDR3 has 14 residues. CDR3 region: CASSEHRSNTEAFF. Here the CDR3 DNA reads TGTGCCAGCAGTGAACACAGGTCGAACACTGAAGCTTTCTTT.

This clone appeared a single time. The chain employs TRBV6-1 and TRBJ1-2; TRBD1 matches 9 bases. Germline V gene lookup returns CDR1 MNHNS and CDR2 SASEGT. V lost 1 base to trimming and J lost 5 bases; unmatched junction nucleotides: 8. The CDR3 runs 16 residues. In nucleotides, the CDR3 is TGTGCCAGCAGTGAAGGGCAGATTGGGACAGGGTATGGCTACACCTTC. It yields the protein CASSEGQIGTGYGYTF.

V gene TRBV6-6 combines with J gene TRBJ2-1, with TRBD2 matching over 9 bases. The CDR3 is 15 residues long. Germline V gives CDR1 MNHNY, CDR2 SVGAGI (reference sequence). J gave up 1 base and V 6 bases, and 4 bases lay outside the gene matches. In nucleotides, the CDR3 is TGTGCCAGCAGGACAGGACTAGCGTCCTACAATGAGCAGTTCTTC. Translation gives CASRTGLASYNEQFF.

As regards this clone: The junction departs from germline at one end; a sequencing error may be responsible. CDR3 in DNA: TGTGCCGGCAGCTTGGGACAGGGGGTTTACGAGCAGTACTTC. Translated: CAGSLGQGVYEQYF. V is TRBV5-6 and J is TRBJ2-7; TRBD1 matches at 11 bases. Germline CDR1 reads SGHDT; CDR2 reads YYEEEE. CDR3 length equals 14 residues.

The chain couples TRBV12-2 to TRBJ2-7. TRBV12-2 is flagged as a pseudogene. The CDR3 is 18 residues long. In nucleotides, the CDR3 is TGTGCAAGTCGCCTTCTTAGTCGAGGGACCAAGAGCTCCTACGAGCAGTACTTC. It encodes CASRLLSRGTKSSYEQYF.

J is TRBJ1-3 and V is TRBV6-1, with D tentatively TRBD1 (5 bases). This CDR3 spans 14 amino acids. Trimming cost V 6 bases and J 11 bases, with 20 bases left between them. Germline V lookup: CDR1 MNHNS, CDR2 SASEGT. For the CDR3, the DNA is TGTGCCAGCAGACCCTTGGGGCAACAGGAACCCATATATTTT. As protein: CASRPLGQQEPIYF.

The genes are TRBV7-9 and TRBJ2-5, with D possibly matching TRBD1 (5 bases). The CDR3 is made up of 17 amino acids. The V and J ends lost 1 base and 2 bases respectively, with 17 bases between them. CDR1 and CDR2 from the germline V gene are SEHNR and FQNEAQ (reference sequence). CDR3 coding DNA: TGTGCCAGCAGCTTAGGACTTATGGGGCGATCACAAGAGACCCAGTACTTC. This gives the protein CASSLGLMGRSQETQYF.

V gene TRBV9 combines with J gene TRBJ2-5; 8 positions agree with TRBD1. J lost 6 bases, V lost 7 bases, and 8 bases had no gene match. The CDR3 is made up of 13 amino acids. CDR1 is SGDLS and CDR2 is YYNGEE in the germline V gene. The CDR3 sequence is CASSAGGRQTQYF. The CDR3 region has the DNA TGTGCCAGCTCGGCAGGGGGCAGGCAGACCCAGTACTTC.

A remark on this clone: Other nucleotide sequences in the sample specify the same CDR3. This chain connects TRBV6-6 to TRBJ1-3; D gene unclear. Germline lookup yields CDR1 MNHNY and CDR2 SVGAGI (reference sequence). Trimming removed 6 bases from V and 1 base from J, with 7 bases in between. The CDR3 covers 13 residues. In nucleotides, the CDR3 is TGTGCCAGCAGCCCCAGTTCTGGAAACACCATATATTTT. This sequence encodes CASSPSSGNTIYF.

The V gene is TRBV7-9, the J gene TRBJ1-4, with 8 bases matching TRBD1. The V gene's germline CDR1 is SEHNR and CDR2 FQNEAQ (reference sequence). The V gene end was trimmed by 0 bases and the J gene end by 5 bases; junction bases not matched to a gene: 5. The CDR3 extends over 16 amino acids. CDR3 sequence reads: CASSLAYDRGNEKLFF. CDR3 DNA: TGTGCCAGCAGCTTAGCGTACGACAGGGGAAATGAAAAACTGTTTTTT.

The chain joins TRBV7-2 to TRBJ1-2, with 11 nucleotides matching TRBD1. Germline CDR1 reads SGHTA; CDR2 reads FQGNSA. CDR3 size: 16 residues. Trimming at V came to 5 bases and at J to 4 bases, leaving 9 bases not matched to a gene. Here the CDR3 reads CASSPDGTGGGYGYTF. The CDR3 nucleotides are TGTGCCAGCAGCCCCGATGGGACAGGGGGAGGCTATGGCTACACCTTC.

About this clone itself: At the DNA level, this CDR3 is encoded by other sequences in the same sample as well. The V call is TRBV18, the J call TRBJ1-1; D is unclear. In germline, CDR1 is KGHSH, CDR2 LQKENI. The CDR3 totals 13 residues. V was pared by 4 bases and J by 1 base, with 7 bases between. The CDR3, as DNA: TGTGCCAGCTCACTTACAGCGAACACTGAAGCTTTCTTT. Translating it yields CASSLTANTEAFF.

The rearrangement uses TRBV12-1 and TRBJ2-7; TRBD2 was called by the table and not checked on the DNA. TRBV12-1 is an annotated pseudogene. The CDR3 has 20 amino acids. The CDR3 spells CASACRRARPRSLGYYEQYF. For the CDR3, the DNA is TGTGCCAGCGCTTGTCGGAGGGCCCGACCACGAAGTCTGGGCTACTACGAGCAGTACTTC.

The chain uses TRBV18 and TRBJ2-3; 8 bases line up with TRBD2. This CDR3 has 19 residues. Germline V CDR1 and CDR2: KGHSH, LQKENI. V dropped 2 bases and J dropped 4; count of bases not matched to a gene: 17. DNA for the CDR3: TGTGCCAGCTCACCAGGACTTAGCGGGGACTCTGTTGTAGCAGATACGCAGTATTTT. Its translation is CASSPGLSGDSVVADTQYF.

This clone was seen a handful of times. This chain connects TRBV30 to TRBJ1-1; no clear D gene. Germline CDR1 reads GTSNPN; CDR2 reads SVGIG (reference sequence). The CDR3 length is 14 residues. V was clipped by 4 bases and J by 4 bases, with 16 bases between them. The CDR3 loop is CAWISGLSRTEAFF. CDR3 nucleotide sequence: TGTGCCTGGATAAGCGGACTATCCCGCACTGAAGCTTTCTTT. The complete variable domain, with remaining parts taken from reference TRBV30 and TRBJ1-1, reads SQTIHQWPATLVQPVGSPLSLECTVEGTSNPNLYWYRQAAGRGLQLLFYSVGIGQISSEVPQNLSASRPQDRQFILSSKKLLLSDSGFYLCAWISGLSRTEAFFGQGTRLTVV.

The rearrangement joins TRBV6-6 to TRBJ1-2; 8 bases are a match to TRBD1. The germline V gene encodes CDR1 MNHNY and CDR2 SVGAGI (reference sequence). This CDR3 contains 15 residues. V was pared by 2 bases and J by 4 bases, with 6 bases of the junction left unmatched. The CDR3 region is CASSYRTGRIYGYTF. CDR3 coding DNA: TGTGCCAGCAGTTACCGGACAGGGAGGATCTATGGCTACACCTTC.

V and J are TRBV6-4 and TRBJ2-3; D call uncertain. Deletions cut 4 bases from V and 8 bases from J, with 13 bases between. The CDR3 sequence is 13 residues long. Germline V CDR1 and CDR2: MRHNA, SNTAGT. The CDR3 protein is CASSGLPGGTQYF. The CDR3 DNA sequence: TGTGCCAGCAGTGGACTCCCCGGCGGTACGCAGTATTTT.

The CDR3 bases are TGTGCCAGCAGACCCCGAGCTAGCGGCCCCTACGAGCAGTACTTC. Its protein is CASRPRASGPYEQYF. The V call is TRBV7-9, the J call TRBJ2-7, with 7 positions matching TRBD2. This CDR3 region has 15 residues. Germline trimming cut 6 bases from V and 2 bases from J; bases unmatched to any gene: 10. Germline CDR1 and CDR2: SEHNR and FQNEAQ (reference sequence).

This clone has only a few counts. This rearrangement joins TRBV10-3 to TRBJ1-2; TRBD1 might be the D (6 bases). Germline CDR1 and CDR2: ENHRY and SYGVKD. The CDR3 contains 13 residues. V lost 4 bases to trimming and J lost 7 bases, with 13 bases between them. CDR3 bases: TGTGCCATCAGTGCCAGCCAACAGGGTGGCTACACCTTC. This encodes CAISASQQGGYTF.

This sequence joins TRBV9 and TRBJ2-1, with 7 bases aligning to TRBD1. Losses at the gene ends were 0 bases for V and 1 base for J; bases not matched to a gene: 7. The CDR3 runs to 17 residues. From germline, CDR1 is SGDLS and CDR2 YYNGEE. CDR3 region: CASSVASRQGSYNEQFF. The CDR3 DNA reads TGTGCCAGCAGCGTAGCATCCCGACAGGGATCCTACAATGAGCAGTTCTTC.

The V and J genes are TRBV29-1 and TRBJ2-1; 12 nucleotides line up with TRBD1. CDR1 is SQVTM and CDR2 is ANQGSEA in the germline V gene. This CDR3 contains 14 residues. V lost 4 bases to trimming and J lost 9 bases; unmatched junction nucleotides: 7. The CDR3 nucleotides read TGCAGCGTTGGCTCGGGACAGGGGGCTTTTGAGCAGTTCTTC. Encoded protein: CSVGSGQGAFEQFF.

This chain joins TRBV28 and TRBJ2-5; 9 bases match TRBD2. V trimming: 6 bases; J trimming: 5 bases; junction bases outside the gene matches: 10. The CDR3 runs to 15 residues. CDR1 is MDHEN, CDR2 SYDVKM, per germline. The CDR3 bases are TGTGCCAGCAGCCTAGCGGGAAGTGGAGTGGAGACCCAGTACTTC. The encoded protein is CASSLAGSGVETQYF. Supplemented by reference TRBV28 and TRBJ2-5, the full variable domain reads DVKVTQSSRYLVKRTGEKVFLECVQDMDHENMFWYRQDPGLGLRLIYFSYDVKMKEKGDIPEGYSVSREKKERFSLILESASTNQTSMYLCASSLAGSGVETQYFGPGTRLLVL.

This sequence joins TRBV5-5 and TRBJ2-7; tentative D call: TRBD2 (6 bases). Trimming cost V 0 bases and J 5 bases, with 15 bases left between them. The CDR3 has 15 residues. Germline V CDR1 and CDR2: SGHKS, YYEKEE (reference sequence). The CDR3 spells CASSLVGGYPHEQYF. DNA for the CDR3: TGTGCCAGCAGCTTGGTGGGAGGATATCCCCACGAGCAGTACTTC.